This T cell receptor beta chain was sequenced for a study of long-term antiretroviral therapy in people with HIV. Version v3.0 of the immunoSEQ assay ran at survey level. The data were produced by immunoSEQ multiplex PCR, yet TCRdb's version contains in-frame clones alone and is incomplete. This sample has 25,000 to 35,000 clones, with roughly 90% found just once. The CDR3 is 13 residues long. The V end was cut by 4 bases, the J end by 0 bases, with 3 bases between. Looked up from germline, CDR1 is MDHEN and CDR2 is SYDVKM. Per donor, at least one pre-ART and at least two post-ART PBMC samples were obtained. As regards this clone: Its antigen is not known.

Broader study findings: Clones that had undergone expansion before ART prevailed in the repertoire throughout all time points. Gathering of blood took place between about 2004 and 2018, possibly under older ART regimens. Against controls, HIV repertoires showed narrower ranges of CDR3 length.

The origin of this receptor is a woman aged 18-29 years with HIV. The rearrangement uses TRBV28 and TRBJ2-2; no definite D call. Specimen: unsorted PBMCs, collected 1.8 years after starting antiretroviral therapy. The CDR3 here is CASSWANTGELFF. CDR3 nucleotides: TGTGCCAGCAGTTGGGCGAACACCGGGGAGCTGTTTTTT.